The TCR beta chain under discussion was sequenced for a study of post-analysis software for immune sequencing data. Whole-study context: As for disease course, relapsing-remitting, secondary progressive and progressive-relapsing multiple sclerosis were all included.

Prepared TCR beta cDNA libraries contained unique molecular identifiers. From approximately 0.95 to 9.8 million T cells, 400,000 to 550,000 cDNA molecules were obtained. MiXCR, run by TCRdb on the PCR reads, gives a single entry per CDR3 protein. The table includes over 700,000 distinct CDR3 sequences, 25% to 30% detected once. Study-wide findings and caveats: Strong co-clustering by F measure was seen for same-batch samples. Controls' normalized Chao1 diversity significantly exceeded that of multiple sclerosis patients.

A word on this clonotype: Antigen unknown.

Sample: blood. This TCR was sampled from a girl aged 10-17 years with multiple sclerosis.

In DNA, the CDR3 is TGTGCCAGCAGTCCTCAGGCCCAGGACTACGAGCAGTACTTC. This sequence encodes CASSPQAQDYEQYF. The J gene is TRBJ2-7, the V gene TRBV28; D unresolved. CDR3 length: 14 residues. The V end was cut by 5 bases, the J end by 3 bases, with 14 bases between. Germline assignment: CDR1 MDHEN and CDR2 SYDVKM.